These 9 T cell receptor beta chains share one sample of origin, sequenced in a study of CD8+CD57+ T cells in acquired aplastic anemia. Genomic DNA served as template for TCR beta VDJ and CDR3 profiling. TCRdb used MiXCR to reprocess the reads, holding one entry per CDR3 protein. Among 150,000 to 200,000 distinct CDR3 sequences listed, 63% were seen once. The sample comprised sorted CD4+, CD8+, or CD8+CD57+ T cells (not recorded which) from PBMCs. Receptor source: a human donor in good health.

Only a few counts were recorded for this clonotype. The CDR3 DNA reads TGTGCCAGCAGCTTAATAGAGACCCAGTACTTC. Amino acid sequence: CASSLIETQYF. The rearrangement joins TRBV7-3 to TRBJ2-5; no clear D gene. Germline CDR1 reads SGHTA; CDR2 reads FQGTGA. CDR3 length equals 11 residues. V lost 1 base to trimming and J lost 4 bases, with 1 base between them.

This clonotype was detected a few times. This rearrangement joins TRBV29-1 to TRBJ1-2; D is unresolved. V gave up 6 bases and J gave up 0 bases, with 8 bases separating them. This CDR3 contains 12 residues. Germline CDR1 reads SQVTM; CDR2 reads ANQGSEA. The CDR3 here is CSVRTANYGYTF. CDR3 DNA sequence: TGCAGCGTCAGGACGGCTAACTATGGCTACACCTTC.

The chain has TRBV25-1 and TRBJ1-3; TRBD1 agrees at 7 bases. This CDR3 spans 16 amino acids. Germline values: CDR1 MGHDK, CDR2 SYGVNS. With 8 bases clipped from V and 0 bases from J, the junction kept 10 bases outside the gene matches. The CDR3 region is CASSPRQGDSGNTIYF. As DNA, the CDR3 is TGTGCCAGCTCACCACGACAGGGCGACTCTGGAAACACCATATATTTT.

This clonotype was seen more than once but under ten times. This clone may be a read error of a much larger clone one base away. The chain couples TRBV7-8 to TRBJ2-3; D call uncertain. The germline V gene encodes CDR1 SGHVS and CDR2 FQNEAQ. Between the trimmed V and J ends, which lost 4 bases and 2 bases, there was a span of 22 bases. The CDR3 extends over 18 amino acids. The CDR3 loop reads CASSSAPGRKDLTDTQYF. Written as DNA, the CDR3 is TGTGCCAGCAGCTCAGCGCCTGGGCGGAAGGACCTCACAGATACGCAGTATTTT.

The genes are TRBV9 and TRBJ2-2; tentatively, D is TRBD1 (5 bases). Germline V gene sequence: CDR1 SGDLS, CDR2 YYNGEE. The CDR3 runs 14 residues. V was clipped by 0 bases and J by 5 bases, with 8 bases between them. CDR3 sequence (DNA): TGTGCCAGCAGCGTAGTAGCAGGGACCGGGGAGCTGTTTTTT. This encodes CASSVVAGTGELFF.

This clonotype was seen once. The gene calls are TRBV5-5 and TRBJ1-2, with D unclear. CDR1 and CDR2 (germline): SGHKS, YYEKEE (reference sequence). Deletions cut 4 bases from V and 1 base from J, with 8 bases between. This CDR3 has 13 amino acids. As DNA, the CDR3 is TGTGCCAGCAGCACCGACAATAACTATGGCTACACCTTC. Translation: CASSTDNNYGYTF.

The CDR3 region is CSASRTGGGYGYTF. The CDR3 nucleotides are TGCAGTGCTAGCCGGACAGGGGGAGGCTATGGCTACACCTTC. This chain joins TRBV20-1 and TRBJ1-2, with TRBD1 matching over 10 bases. V lost 3 bases, J lost 4 bases, and 5 bases stayed unmatched. Germline-derived CDR1 and CDR2 are DFQATT and SNEGSKA (reference sequence). The CDR3 spans 14 residues.

As regards this clonotype: At one of its ends the junction is not consistent with the germline gene, which may arise from a read error. The chain couples TRBV15 to TRBJ1-2; no reliable D call. The CDR3 runs to 12 residues. Looked up from germline, CDR1 is LNHNV and CDR2 is YYDKDF (reference sequence). The CDR3 DNA is TGTGCCACCAGATCGCCGGGTTACCAAGGAGAATTC. It encodes CATRSPGYQGEF.

This clonotype has a count of ten or more. The rearrangement joins TRBV7-8 to TRBJ2-5; D remains unclear. The CDR3 extends over 14 amino acids. The V gene lost 5 bases and the J gene lost 3 bases, with 13 bases spanning the gap. Germline values: CDR1 SGHVS, CDR2 FQNEAQ. The CDR3 spells CASSAQETEETQYF. CDR3 DNA sequence: TGTGCCAGCAGCGCCCAGGAAACGGAAGAGACCCAGTACTTC.